The clone carrying this T cell receptor beta chain was observed at least ten times. TCRdb ran MiXCR on the RACE reads and lists one entry per CDR3 protein. The sample records just under 350,000 distinct CDR3 sequences, approximately 6.3% being singletons. The sample originates from a study of human T cells and chemical hapten exposure. The germline V gene has CDR1 MDHEN and CDR2 SYDVKM. The CDR3 spans 15 residues. V shed 7 bases and J 1 base; nucleotides not matched to a gene: 5. Time point: patch test 1, 2 weeks after DPC sensitization. Treatment here: therapeutic diphenylcyclopropenone sensitization with weekly scalp DPC.

This clonotype was sampled from a woman between 18 and 29 years old with alopecia areata. Some clones in this sample may be carry-over from other donors' samples. The sample here was whole blood, taken in connection with sensitization to the hapten diphenylcyclopropenone (DPC). The V and J genes are TRBV28 and TRBJ2-4; 9 bases are shared with TRBD1. The CDR3 spells CASTTGGSAKNIQYF. The DNA of the CDR3 is TGTGCCAGCACCACAGGGGGCTCGGCCAAAAACATTCAGTACTTC.